This passage covers 2 T cell receptor beta chains from one sample sequenced in a study of blood T cell repertoires in COVID-19. Only in-frame clones appear in the TCRdb table, and some are missing; sequencing was by immunoSEQ multiplex PCR. The sample holds 340,000 or so clones, around 88% seen once. Input material: peripheral blood. Receptor source: a man aged 25 to 40 with active or convalescent COVID-19.

The chain carries TRBV19 and TRBJ2-2, with a tentative D call TRBD1 (6 bases). The CDR3 runs 16 residues. The germline V gene has CDR1 LNHDA and CDR2 SQIVND (reference sequence). Between the trimmed V and J ends, which lost 4 bases and 3 bases, there was a span of 15 bases. The CDR3 region has the DNA TGTGCCAGTAGTAATCGGACAGTCGCGTACACCGGGGAGCTGTTTTTT. Translated: CASSNRTVAYTGELFF.

The table lists this clone with a few counts. The chain recombines TRBV28 with TRBJ2-7; perhaps TRBD2 as D (6 bases). This CDR3 is built from 11 residues. V lost 3 bases and J 7 bases, leaving 7 bases between the germline ends. Germline-derived CDR1 and CDR2 are MDHEN and SYDVKM. The CDR3 region has the DNA TGTGCCAGCAGTTTTGCGGGGGAGCAGTACTTC. It is translated as CASSFAGEQYF.